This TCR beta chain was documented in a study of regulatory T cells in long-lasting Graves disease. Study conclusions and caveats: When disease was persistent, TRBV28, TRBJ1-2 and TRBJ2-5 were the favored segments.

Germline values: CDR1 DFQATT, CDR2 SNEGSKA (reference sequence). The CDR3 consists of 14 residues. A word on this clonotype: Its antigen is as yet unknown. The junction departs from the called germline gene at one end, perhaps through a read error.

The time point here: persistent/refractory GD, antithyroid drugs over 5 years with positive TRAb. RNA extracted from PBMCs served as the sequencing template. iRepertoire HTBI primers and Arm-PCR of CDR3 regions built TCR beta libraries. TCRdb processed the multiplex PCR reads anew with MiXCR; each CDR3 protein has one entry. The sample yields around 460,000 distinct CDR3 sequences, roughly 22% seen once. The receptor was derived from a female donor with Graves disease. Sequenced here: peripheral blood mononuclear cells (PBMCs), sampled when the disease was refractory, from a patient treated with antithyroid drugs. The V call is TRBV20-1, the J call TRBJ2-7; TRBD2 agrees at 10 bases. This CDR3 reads CSAIGSGRYYERYF. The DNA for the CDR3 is TGCAGTGCTATAGGTAGCGGGAGGTACTACGAGCGGTACTTC.